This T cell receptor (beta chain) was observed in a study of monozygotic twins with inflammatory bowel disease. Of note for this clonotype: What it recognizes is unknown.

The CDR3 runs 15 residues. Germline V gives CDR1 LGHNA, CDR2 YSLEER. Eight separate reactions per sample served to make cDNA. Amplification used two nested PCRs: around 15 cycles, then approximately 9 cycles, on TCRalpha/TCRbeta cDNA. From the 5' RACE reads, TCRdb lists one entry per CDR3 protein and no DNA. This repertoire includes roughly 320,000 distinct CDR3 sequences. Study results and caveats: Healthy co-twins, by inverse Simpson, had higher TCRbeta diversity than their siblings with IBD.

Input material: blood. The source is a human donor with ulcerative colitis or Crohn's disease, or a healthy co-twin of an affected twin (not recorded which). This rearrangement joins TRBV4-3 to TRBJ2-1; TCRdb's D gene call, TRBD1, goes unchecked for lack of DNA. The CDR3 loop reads CASSQGQILLNEQFF.